This T cell receptor (beta chain) was identified in a study of T-cell memory formation after mild COVID-19. This clonotype was counted between two and nine times. MiXCR was run by TCRdb on the 5' RACE reads, yielding one entry per CDR3 protein. The sample has 430,000 or so distinct CDR3 sequences, roughly 25% seen once. The V segment lost 10 bases and the J segment 2 bases; nucleotides outside the gene matches: 6. Per the germline V gene, CDR1 is SGHVS and CDR2 is FNYEAQ. The CDR3 spans 16 residues. The sample consisted of PBMCs or a T cell subset sorted from them (not recorded which). This clonotype was sampled from an adult woman who had mild COVID-19 (a few samples of this study predate the infection). Cell type and time point are not known. The rearrangement uses TRBV7-6 and TRBJ2-3; 16 bases map to TRBD2. The CDR3 loop is CATGLAGGLSTDTQYF. The CDR3 region has the DNA TGTGCCACGGGACTAGCGGGAGGGTTGTCCACAGATACGCAGTATTTT. Full variable domain (outside the CDR3, taken from reference TRBV7-6 and TRBJ2-3): GAGVSQSPRYKVTKRGQDVALRCDPISGHVSLYWYRQALGQGPEFLTYFNYEAQQDKSGLPNDRFSAERPEGSISTLTIQRTEQRDSAMYRCATGLAGGLSTDTQYFGPGTRLTVL.